The 9 T cell receptor beta chains in this list originate from one sample, sequenced in a study of blood T cell repertoires in COVID-19. This table comes from immunoSEQ multiplex PCR, and its TCRdb copy is limited to in-frame clones, with some not included. The table includes 50,000 to 75,000 clones, roughly 90% detected once. The specimen was peripheral blood. The receptors derive from a man at least 80 years old in a cohort sampled during active COVID-19.

On this clone itself: This same CDR3 is encoded by further DNA sequences in the sample. The CDR3 protein is CASSVGGAGGDTQYF. In nucleotides, the CDR3 is TGTGCCAGCAGCGTCGGGGGGGCGGGAGGAGATACGCAGTATTTT. The chain employs TRBV9 and TRBJ2-3, with 8 positions matching TRBD2. J gave up 5 bases and V 2 bases, and 7 bases lay outside the gene matches. Germline V gives CDR1 SGDLS, CDR2 YYNGEE. The CDR3 is made up of 15 amino acids.

The chain carries TRBV5-6 and TRBJ1-4; D unclear. This CDR3 contains 15 residues. Germline V gene data show CDR1 as SGHDT and CDR2 as YYEEEE. V gave up 3 bases and J gave up 7 bases, with 16 bases separating them. CDR3 sequence (DNA): TGTGCCAGCAGCTCAACAGCAACCATCGGTGAAAAACTGTTTTTT. This translates into CASSSTATIGEKLFF.

The genes are TRBV11-2 and TRBJ2-7; the D gene is possibly TRBD2 (5 bases). Germline assignment: CDR1 SGHAT and CDR2 FQNNGV. This CDR3 has 15 amino acids. Trimming left V 2 bases short and J 6 bases short, with 17 bases between. This chain's CDR3 is CASSLLAWSEAEQYF. Written as DNA, the CDR3 is TGTGCCAGCAGCTTACTAGCATGGAGTGAGGCCGAGCAGTACTTC.

This clone was detected once. This chain links TRBV20-1 with TRBJ2-1; D call uncertain. Germline CDR1 is DFQATT and CDR2 is SNEGSKA (reference sequence). This CDR3 spans 11 amino acids. The DNA of the CDR3 is TGCAGCCAAGACAACAACAATGAGCAGTTCTTC. Its translation: CSQDNNNEQFF.

This clone occurred once. The chain joins TRBV18 to TRBJ1-6, with D tentatively TRBD1 (6 bases). CDR3 length equals 15 residues. Germline V lookup: CDR1 KGHSH, CDR2 LQKENI. V was clipped by 3 bases and J by 9 bases, with 15 bases between them. CDR3 region: CASSPRGGSGSPLHF. The CDR3 DNA follows: TGTGCCAGCTCACCCCGGGGGGGCTCGGGTTCACCCCTCCACTTT.

A few counts support this clone. V usage is TRBV6-5 and J usage is TRBJ1-6, with D tentatively TRBD1 (6 bases). Germline values: CDR1 MNHEY, CDR2 SVGAGI. V lost 2 bases to trimming and J lost 14 bases, with 19 bases between them. The CDR3 consists of 15 residues. The CDR3 loop is CASSYRGHGGGALHF. CDR3 in DNA: TGTGCCAGCAGTTACCGGGGACACGGAGGGGGGGCCCTCCACTTT.

This chain connects TRBV28 to TRBJ1-5; the D gene is possibly TRBD1 (6 bases). The CDR3 contains 16 residues. Trimming removed 7 bases from V and 7 bases from J, with 23 bases in between. Per germline, CDR1 MDHEN and CDR2 SYDVKM. CDR3 amino acids: CASTPLGGRGGQPQHF. In nucleotides, the CDR3 is TGTGCCAGCACCCCCCTAGGTGGCAGGGGTGGCCAGCCCCAGCATTTT.

This chain connects TRBV4-3 to TRBJ1-6; 7 nucleotides agree with TRBD1. The CDR3 extends over 14 amino acids. With V trimmed by 0 bases and J by 10 bases, 3 bases remained unmatched. The germline CDR1 and CDR2 sequences are LGHNA and YSLEER. DNA for the CDR3: TGCGCCAGCAGCCAAGAGAGAGGGGGCTCACCCCTCCACTTT. This gives the protein CASSQERGGSPLHF.

This rearrangement joins TRBV7-9 to TRBJ2-7; D unresolved. CDR3 size: 14 residues. Germline lookup yields CDR1 SEHNR and CDR2 FQNEAQ (reference sequence). Between the trimmed V and J ends, which lost 4 bases and 2 bases, there was a span of 12 bases. The DNA of the CDR3 is TGTGCCAGCAGCTCCCCTGGCCGTACCTACGAGCAGTACTTC. Its protein is CASSSPGRTYEQYF.